The rows below give T cell receptor beta chains drawn from one sample of a study of CXCR3-negative and CXCR3-positive naive CD8 T cells. TCRdb processed the 5' RACE reads again and assigns one entry to each CDR3 protein, with no DNA. Recorded here are 150,000 or so distinct CDR3 sequences; the top ten clones represent about 0.3%. The source material was naive CXCR3- CD8+ T cells from blood. These TCRs come from a human donor in good health. Some clones in this sample may be carry-over from other donors' samples. The CDR3 runs from the conserved cysteine through the conserved F or W.

TRBJ2-1	TRBV20-1	13	CSARPVIKDEQFF
TRBJ2-7	TRBV27	14	CASSWGPVAYEQYF
TRBJ2-7	TRBV12-3/TRBV12-4	14	CASSWGQGAYEQYF
TRBJ2-1	TRBV10-3	13	CAISITGSNEQFF
TRBJ2-1	TRBV27	14	CASSFSSAYNEQFF
TRBJ1-1	TRBV9	15	CASSVAGASGTEAFF
TRBJ2-1	TRBV4-1	14	CASSQGTDYKEQFF
TRBJ2-1	TRBV6-2/TRBV6-3	13	CASSYSWYNEQFF
TRBJ1-1	TRBV19	16	CASIPAVHLMNTEAFF
TRBJ2-3	TRBV7-9	18	CASSPTSSGTKITDTQYF
TRBJ2-1	TRBV7-6	12	CASRSQDNEQFF
TRBJ1-1	TRBV4-1	14	CASSSRGGNTEAFF
TRBJ2-1	TRBV29-1	13	CSGEGGTYNEQFF
TRBJ1-2	TRBV10-2	12	CASGQTNYGYTF
TRBJ2-7	TRBV5-6	15	CASSLLGTGDDEQYF
TRBJ2-1	TRBV3-1	14	CASSPTIGKNEQFF
TRBJ2-1	TRBV29-1	17	CSVDLFAGASSYNEQFF
TRBJ2-5	TRBV28	14	CASSNRENQETQYF
TRBJ1-5	TRBV19	14	CASSFWEGNQPQHF
TRBJ2-4	TRBV29-1	14	CSVVPGIAKNIQYF
TRBJ2-5	TRBV28	15	CASSGPDRVPETQYF
TRBJ2-2	TRBV5-1	15	CASRQGQKFTGELFF
TRBJ2-2	TRBV2	16	CASSEGLILNTGELFF
TRBJ2-7	TRBV3-1	15	CASSQRPGQPYEQYF
TRBJ2-3	TRBV7-9	13	CASSHGSTDTQYF
TRBJ1-1	TRBV4-1	13	CASSHTVNTEAFF
TRBJ1-6	TRBV23-1	14	CATKPNTGGAPLHF
TRBJ2-7	TRBV12-3/TRBV12-4	15	CASSNPGTGAYEQYF
TRBJ2-7	TRBV7-9	16	CASSLVGSGSIYEQYF
TRBJ2-2	TRBV7-9	13	CASSPIAAGELFF
TRBJ2-1	TRBV7-9	14	CASSWTGGYNEQFF
TRBJ2-1	TRBV29-1	16	CSVEPKYRGQYNEQFF
TRBJ2-1	TRBV7-8	16	CASSLPGASSYNEQFF
TRBJ2-5	TRBV29-1	13	CSGGVGDQETQYF
TRBJ2-1	TRBV29-1	13	CSVLGPIYNEQFF
TRBJ2-1	TRBV25-1	12	CASREGAGGHFF
TRBJ2-2	TRBV7-3	14	CASSLLAGSRELFF
TRBJ2-2	TRBV21-1	14	CASSKSSDTGELFF
TRBJ2-7	TRBV6-1	13	CASSPLNLSEQYF
TRBJ2-5	TRBV6-5	20	CASSYSQRFWGVRALETQYF
TRBJ1-1	TRBV7-3	15	CASSTLTGEATEAFF
TRBJ2-7	TRBV12-3/TRBV12-4	12	CASSLDRYEQFF
TRBJ2-2	TRBV5-5	16	CASSSQGFLFNGELFF
TRBJ2-7	TRBV6-5	14	CASSYTDRVYEQYF
TRBJ2-2	TRBV29-1	17	CSVEDPRTASNTGELFF
TRBJ1-6	TRBV28	15	CASSHLQGDNSPLHF
TRBJ1-1	TRBV29-1	12	CSPSRQGTEAFF
TRBJ2-7	TRBV28	14	CASSGTGFLYEQYF
TRBJ2-7	TRBV7-9	14	CASSPGQAIYEQYF
TRBJ2-7	TRBV9	15	CASSDTGQGSNEQYF
TRBJ2-3	TRBV28	15	CASTFPRETGDTQYF
TRBJ2-7	TRBV4-3	18	CASSLTLTTGGPGYEQYF